Below, 30 T cell receptor beta chains from the same sample are listed, as sequenced in a study of radiotherapy plus CTLA-4 blockade in lung cancer. Method: immunoSEQ multiplex PCR; TCRdb's copy keeps in-frame clones and lacks some. The data contain about 95,000 clones, around four fifths of them singletons. Sequencing was performed on peripheral blood, taken from a patient treated with radiotherapy plus ipilimumab. These receptors were taken from a human donor with non-small cell lung cancer who had stable disease on radiotherapy plus ipilimumab.

The chain combines TRBV29-1 with TRBJ2-7, with 7 bases aligning to TRBD1. With 2 bases clipped from V and 4 bases from J, the junction kept 8 bases outside the gene matches. The CDR3 has 14 residues. The germline V gene has CDR1 SQVTM and CDR2 ANQGSEA. CDR3 region: CSVESMDRRYEQYF. The CDR3, as DNA: TGCAGCGTTGAATCTATGGACAGGAGGTACGAGCAGTACTTC.

The chain links TRBV7-6 to TRBJ1-1; perhaps TRBD1 as D (5 bases). This CDR3 comprises 15 residues. V lost 0 bases and J 2 bases, leaving 10 bases between the germline ends. Germline assignment: CDR1 SGHVS and CDR2 FNYEAQ. The CDR3 spells CASSLARGVNTEAFF. The CDR3 DNA reads TGTGCCAGCAGCTTAGCACGAGGGGTCAACACTGAAGCTTTCTTT.

The chain links TRBV6-1 to TRBJ1-1; D gene ambiguous. Germline lookup yields CDR1 MNHNS and CDR2 SASEGT. Between the trimmed V and J ends, which lost 2 bases and 6 bases, there was a span of 13 bases. The CDR3 loop spans 14 amino acids. The CDR3 coding sequence is TGTGCCAGCAGTGAATACTCACGGGTGTCTGAAGCTTTCTTT. Protein: CASSEYSRVSEAFF.

This clone was recorded only once. The chain carries TRBV5-8 and TRBJ2-2; D unclear. This CDR3 spans 16 amino acids. The germline gives CDR1 SGHTS, CDR2 YDEGEE. V lost 0 bases and J lost 6, with 15 bases in between. In nucleotides, the CDR3 is TGTGCCAGCAGCTTGGAATTAGCCAAGAAGGCCGGGGAGCTGTTTTTT. Its protein is CASSLELAKKAGELFF.

The chain's CDR3 is CASSLGLAGVEETQYF. CDR3 sequence (DNA): TGTGCCAGCAGCTTGGGACTAGCGGGGGTTGAAGAGACCCAGTACTTC. The J gene is TRBJ2-5, the V gene TRBV9, with 14 bases aligning to TRBD2. This CDR3 spans 16 amino acids. The V gene end was trimmed by 4 bases and the J gene end by 3 bases; junction bases not matched to a gene: 5. Germline V CDR1 and CDR2: SGDLS, YYNGEE.

The chain carries TRBV6-4 and TRBJ1-2, with D perhaps matching TRBD1 (5 bases). V was shortened by 2 bases and J by 2 bases, with 9 bases between the two germline ends. Germline-derived CDR1 and CDR2 are MRHNA and SNTAGT. The CDR3 consists of 14 residues. The CDR3 bases are TGTGCCAGCAGTGACAGGGGAACCAACTATGGCTACACCTTC. Translated: CASSDRGTNYGYTF.

This sequence joins TRBV5-1 and TRBJ2-2; possibly TRBD1 for D (6 bases). Between the trimmed V and J ends, which lost 7 bases and 0 bases, there was a span of 16 bases. Germline loops: CDR1 SGHRS, CDR2 YFSETQ. This CDR3 region has 16 residues. The CDR3 DNA is TGCGCCAGCTCCGCCGGGACATTCGCGAACACCGGGGAGCTGTTTTTT. Its protein is CASSAGTFANTGELFF. The full variable domain, with the rest looked up from reference TRBV5-1 and TRBJ2-2, is KAGVTQTPRYLIKTRGQQVTLSCSPISGHRSVSWYQQTPGQGLQFLFEYFSETQRNKGNFPGRFSGRQFSNSRSEMNVSTLELGDSALYLCASSAGTFANTGELFFGEGSRLTVL.

The CDR3 loop is CASSGELRYRDYGYTF. CDR3 coding DNA: TGCGCCAGCAGCGGAGAACTCCGTTATAGGGACTATGGCTACACCTTC. The chain employs TRBV5-1 and TRBJ1-2, with D hard to call. The germline CDR1 and CDR2 sequences are SGHRS and YFSETQ. This CDR3 is 16 amino acids long. V shed 4 bases and J shed 3 bases, with 19 bases lying between them.

The chain joins TRBV10-3 to TRBJ2-7; D is perhaps TRBD1 (5 bases). V dropped 10 bases and J dropped 6 bases, with 19 bases sitting between them. CDR3 size: 13 residues. CDR1 and CDR2 from the germline V gene are ENHRY and SYGVKD. CDR3 region: CASHAADSPEQYF. For the CDR3, the DNA is TGTGCCAGCCACGCCGCCGACAGCCCCGAGCAGTACTTC.

The chain combines TRBV2 with TRBJ1-1, with 7 bases identical to TRBD1. This CDR3 region has 14 residues. Germline CDR1 is SNHLY and CDR2 is FYNNEI. V trimming: 7 bases; J trimming: 4 bases; junction bases outside the gene matches: 9. Here the CDR3 reads CASTETGVGTEAFF. The CDR3 bases are TGTGCCAGCACCGAAACAGGGGTGGGCACTGAAGCTTTCTTT.

CDR3 in amino acids: CASSELGTGSEKLFF. The CDR3, as DNA: TGTGCCAGCAGTGAATTAGGGACAGGGTCTGAAAAACTGTTTTTT. This chain connects TRBV25-1 to TRBJ1-4, with 9 bases that match TRBD1. The CDR3 sequence is 15 residues long. Trimming at V came to 1 base and at J to 7 bases, leaving 4 bases not matched to a gene. The germline gives CDR1 MGHDK, CDR2 SYGVNS.

The chain couples TRBV28 to TRBJ2-3; D possibly corresponds to TRBD2 (5 bases). Per germline, CDR1 MDHEN and CDR2 SYDVKM. With 3 bases removed from V and 9 bases from J, the gap between germline ends came to 10 bases. CDR3 length: 12 residues. DNA of the CDR3: TGTGCCAGCAGTTTGGGGAGTGGCACGCAGTATTTT. This gives the protein CASSLGSGTQYF.

The rearrangement uses TRBV5-1 and TRBJ2-4; D perhaps matches TRBD2 (6 bases). The CDR3 runs to 12 residues. The germline V and J ends were trimmed by 6 bases and 7 bases, with 11 bases remaining between them. Germline CDR1 SGHRS, CDR2 YFSETQ. In DNA form, the CDR3 reads TGCGCCAGCACCAGGGAGGCGAACATTCAGTACTTC. Translating it yields CASTREANIQYF.

The chain joins TRBV6-1 to TRBJ1-6; D gene unclear. Germline CDR1 is MNHNS and CDR2 is SASEGT. The CDR3 has 15 amino acids. Trimming cost V 5 bases and J 7 bases, with 15 bases left between them. The CDR3, as DNA: TGTGCCAGCAGTCGTGAGGGAGGTTTAAATTCACCCCTCCACTTT. It translates to CASSREGGLNSPLHF.

This rearrangement joins TRBV4-1 to TRBJ2-3; 8 bases fit TRBD2. The V segment lost 0 bases and the J segment 5 bases; nucleotides outside the gene matches: 4. This CDR3 is built from 15 residues. Germline V gene sequence: CDR1 MGHRA, CDR2 YSYEKL. The DNA of the CDR3 is TGCGCCAGCAGCCAAGAGACCGGGGGGGGAGATACGCAGTATTTT. Its translation: CASSQETGGGDTQYF.

As DNA, the CDR3 is TGTGCCAGCAGTTTTAAAGCGGATTCCTACAATGAGCAGTTCTTC. Amino acids: CASSFKADSYNEQFF. The V call is TRBV6-6, the J call TRBJ2-1, with a weak D call TRBD2 (5 bases). Germline V gene sequence: CDR1 MNHNY, CDR2 SVGAGI (reference sequence). Trimming removed 4 bases at V and 1 base at J, with 11 bases between. There are 15 residues in the CDR3.

This clone has only one observation. The chain is built from TRBV7-9 and TRBJ2-5; 11 bases match TRBD1. There are 16 residues in the CDR3. V was pared by 7 bases and J by 5 bases, with 12 bases of the junction left unmatched. Germline assignment: CDR1 SEHNR and CDR2 FQNEAQ (reference sequence). CDR3 sequence reads: CASTQSGQGARETQYF. Written as DNA, the CDR3 is TGTGCCAGCACCCAGTCAGGACAGGGGGCGAGGGAGACCCAGTACTTC.

The chain is built from TRBV30 and TRBJ1-1; 7 positions match TRBD1. The ends lost 8 bases at V and 0 bases at J; junction bases unmatched: 6. The germline CDR1 and CDR2 sequences are GTSNPN and SVGIG (reference sequence). The CDR3 has 13 residues. In DNA, the CDR3 is TGTGCCCAGAAGGGACAGTTGAACACTGAAGCTTTCTTT. This gives the protein CAQKGQLNTEAFF.

V is TRBV7-8 and J is TRBJ2-1, with D possibly being TRBD2 (6 bases). The CDR3 has 15 residues. Trimming removed 6 bases at V and 2 bases at J, with 14 bases between. Germline CDR1 and CDR2: SGHVS and FQNEAQ. Here the CDR3 reads CASSPVGGTYNEQFF. CDR3 DNA sequence: TGTGCCAGCAGTCCCGTGGGAGGTACCTACAATGAGCAGTTCTTC.

V usage is TRBV7-8 and J usage is TRBJ1-2, with D possibly being TRBD1 (5 bases). Trimming cost V 8 bases and J 5 bases, with 24 bases left between them. The CDR3 length is 16 residues. CDR1 SGHVS and CDR2 FQNEAQ come from the germline V gene. In DNA, the CDR3 is TGTGCCAGCCTATTAGGACCCGTGGGGGGGGATTATGGCTACACCTTC. Translated, it gives CASLLGPVGGDYGYTF.

The chain employs TRBV28 and TRBJ2-7, with TRBD1 matching over 7 bases. J gave up 2 bases and V 5 bases, and 6 bases lay outside the gene matches. The CDR3 is 14 residues long. CDR1 MDHEN and CDR2 SYDVKM come from the germline V gene. The CDR3 loop is CASSHGTAPYEQYF. The DNA for the CDR3 is TGTGCCAGCAGTCACGGGACAGCCCCCTACGAGCAGTACTTC.

The CDR3 loop reads CASSHGLAGSYNEQFF. In DNA, the CDR3 is TGTGCCAGCAGCCACGGACTAGCGGGCTCCTACAATGAGCAGTTCTTC. This sequence joins TRBV14 and TRBJ2-1; 11 bases line up with TRBD2. The length of the CDR3 is 16 residues. CDR1 and CDR2 (germline): SGHDN, FVKESK. V lost 3 bases, J lost 0 bases, and 1 base stayed unmatched.

The CDR3 sequence: CAWGDSGLGQQYF. Written as DNA, the CDR3 is TGTGCCTGGGGGGACTCAGGGCTAGGTCAGCAGTACTTC. V is TRBV30 and J is TRBJ2-5; TRBD2 is a possible D gene (6 bases). This CDR3 contains 13 residues. CDR1 is GTSNPN, CDR2 SVGIG, per germline (reference sequence). Trimming took 5 bases from V and 11 from J, leaving 21 bases between them.

The rearrangement links TRBV18 to TRBJ2-5; D unclear. V lost 3 bases and J lost 5, with 16 bases in between. The CDR3 spans 15 residues. CDR1 is KGHSH, CDR2 LQKENI, per germline. The CDR3 DNA reads as TGTGCCAGCTCACCCCCCTTGATAGCTCAGGAGACCCAGTACTTC. Translated: CASSPPLIAQETQYF.

In its sample, this clone was seen a few times. V and J are TRBV6-5 and TRBJ1-1; 8 bases match TRBD1. Germline CDR1 reads MNHEY; CDR2 reads SVGAGI. V lost 2 bases to trimming and J lost 2 bases; unmatched junction nucleotides: 7. This CDR3 has 16 residues. The CDR3: CASSYRAAGGNTEAFF. DNA for the CDR3: TGTGCCAGCAGTTACAGGGCGGCAGGGGGCAACACTGAAGCTTTCTTT.

The chain recombines TRBV5-1 with TRBJ1-1, with a weak D call TRBD1 (6 bases). Germline-derived CDR1 and CDR2 are SGHRS and YFSETQ. CDR3 length: 13 amino acids. Trimming took 5 bases from V and 8 from J, leaving 16 bases between them. The CDR3 sequence: CASSRRQDREAFF. CDR3 DNA sequence: TGCGCCAGCAGTCGACGACAGGACCGAGAAGCTTTCTTT. The complete variable domain, with remaining parts taken from reference TRBV5-1 and TRBJ1-1, reads KAGVTQTPRYLIKTRGQQVTLSCSPISGHRSVSWYQQTPGQGLQFLFEYFSETQRNKGNFPGRFSGRQFSNSRSEMNVSTLELGDSALYLCASSRRQDREAFFGQGTRLTVV.

The rearrangement joins TRBV7-3 to TRBJ1-6, with 7 bases that match TRBD1. Trimming removed 0 bases from V and 5 bases from J; junction bases left unmatched: 1. Germline V gene lookup returns CDR1 SGHTA and CDR2 FQGTGA. The CDR3 contains 15 residues. CDR3 amino acids: CASSLTGGHNSPLHF. DNA of the CDR3: TGTGCCAGCAGCTTAACAGGGGGCCATAATTCACCCCTCCACTTT.

In regard to this clone: Other DNA sequences in the sample encode the same CDR3. The rearrangement links TRBV5-1 to TRBJ1-1; no clear D. The CDR3 loop spans 13 amino acids. In germline, CDR1 is SGHRS, CDR2 YFSETQ. V was trimmed by 0 bases and J by 4 bases, leaving 7 bases between them. The CDR3 spells CASSLGGGTEAFF. The CDR3 DNA is TGCGCCAGCAGCTTGGGCGGCGGCACTGAAGCTTTCTTT.

The chain joins TRBV6-5 to TRBJ2-7; possibly TRBD2 for D (6 bases). The length of the CDR3 is 15 residues. Germline assignment: CDR1 MNHEY and CDR2 SVGAGI. V was trimmed by 4 bases and J by 1 base, leaving 14 bases between them. CDR3 in DNA: TGTGCCAGCAGTTCCGTAGCGGTCCCATCCTACGAGCAGTACTTC. It specifies CASSSVAVPSYEQYF.

J is TRBJ2-1 and V is TRBV10-3; tentative D call: TRBD1 (5 bases). The V gene lost 10 bases and the J gene lost 6 bases, with 25 bases spanning the gap. Germline loops: CDR1 ENHRY, CDR2 SYGVKD. The CDR3 sequence is 16 residues long. Written as DNA, the CDR3 is TGTGCCACCACCCACCCCATGGGGCTGCAAGGCAATGAGCAGTTCTTC. The encoded protein is CATTHPMGLQGNEQFF.